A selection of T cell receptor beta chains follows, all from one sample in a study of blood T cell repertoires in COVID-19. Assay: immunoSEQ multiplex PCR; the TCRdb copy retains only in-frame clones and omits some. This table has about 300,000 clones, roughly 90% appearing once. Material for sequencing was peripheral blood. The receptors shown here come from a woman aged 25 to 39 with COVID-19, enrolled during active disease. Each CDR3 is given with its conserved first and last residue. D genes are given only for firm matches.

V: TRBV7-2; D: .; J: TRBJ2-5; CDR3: CASSLGRARETQYF
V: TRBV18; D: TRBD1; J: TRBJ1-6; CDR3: CASSADRGLNSPLHF
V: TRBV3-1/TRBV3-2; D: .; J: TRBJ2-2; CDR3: CASSQVNGELFF
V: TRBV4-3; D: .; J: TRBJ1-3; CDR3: CASSQDYRQTTGNTIYF
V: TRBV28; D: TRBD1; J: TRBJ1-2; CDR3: CASTLQGSGNGYGYTF
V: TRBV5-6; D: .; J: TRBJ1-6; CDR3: CASSLVGRGRGLNSPLHF
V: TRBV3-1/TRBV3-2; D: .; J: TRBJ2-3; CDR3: CASRRSGSTDTQYF
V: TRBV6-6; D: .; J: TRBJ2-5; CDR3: CASSYDGVGETQYF
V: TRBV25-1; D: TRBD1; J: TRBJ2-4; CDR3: CASSTGTGEDIQYF
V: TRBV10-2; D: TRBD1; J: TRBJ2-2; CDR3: CASSEVRQGDGELFF
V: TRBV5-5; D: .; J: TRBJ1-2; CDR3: CASSFGGSGNYGYTF
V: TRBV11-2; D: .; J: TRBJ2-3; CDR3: CASSLEIFGGIDTQYF
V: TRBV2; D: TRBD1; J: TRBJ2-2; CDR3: CATIRDRDVGGELFF
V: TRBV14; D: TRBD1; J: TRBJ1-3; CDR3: CASSHGPDRDGNTIYF
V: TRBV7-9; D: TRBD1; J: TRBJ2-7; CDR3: CASSDPGQGHEQYF
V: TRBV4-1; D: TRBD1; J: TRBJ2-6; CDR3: CASSPTGVPGTGANVLTF
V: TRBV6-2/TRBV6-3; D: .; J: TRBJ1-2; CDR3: CASSGALGYYGYTF
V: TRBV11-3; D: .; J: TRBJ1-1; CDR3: CASVAGQTNTEAFF
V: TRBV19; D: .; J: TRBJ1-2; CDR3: CASQMLNYGYTF
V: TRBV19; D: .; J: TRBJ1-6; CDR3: CASKRAEFNSPLHF
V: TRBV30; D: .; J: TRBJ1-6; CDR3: CAWSVGGDSPLHF
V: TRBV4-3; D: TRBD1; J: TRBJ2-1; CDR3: CASSQGTASATGEQFF
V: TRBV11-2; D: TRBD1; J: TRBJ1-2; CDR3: CASRDRLDFGYTF
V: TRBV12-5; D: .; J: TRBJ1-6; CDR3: CASGLGTSSPLHF
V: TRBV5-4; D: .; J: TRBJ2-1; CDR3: CASSRGRELSSYNEQFF
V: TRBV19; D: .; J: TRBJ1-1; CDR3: CASSTQVWNTEAFF